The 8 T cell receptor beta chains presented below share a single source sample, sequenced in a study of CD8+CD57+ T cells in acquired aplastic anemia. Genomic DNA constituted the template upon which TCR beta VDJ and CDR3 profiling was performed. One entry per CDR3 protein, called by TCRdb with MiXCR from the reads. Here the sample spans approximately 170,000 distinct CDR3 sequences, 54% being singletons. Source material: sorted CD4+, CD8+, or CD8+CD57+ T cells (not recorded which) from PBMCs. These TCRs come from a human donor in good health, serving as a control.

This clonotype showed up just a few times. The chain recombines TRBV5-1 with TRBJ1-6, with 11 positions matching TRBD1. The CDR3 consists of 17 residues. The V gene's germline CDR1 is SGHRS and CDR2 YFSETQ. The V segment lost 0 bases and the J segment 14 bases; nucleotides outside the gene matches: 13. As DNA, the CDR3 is TGCGCCAGCAGCTTGGGTCTACCCGGGACAGGGGGAGAGGCCCTCCACTTT. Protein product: CASSLGLPGTGGEALHF. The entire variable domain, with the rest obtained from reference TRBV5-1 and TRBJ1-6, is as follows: KAGVTQTPRYLIKTRGQQVTLSCSPISGHRSVSWYQQTPGQGLQFLFEYFSETQRNKGNFPGRFSGRQFSNSRSEMNVSTLELGDSALYLCASSLGLPGTGGEALHFGNGTRLTVT.

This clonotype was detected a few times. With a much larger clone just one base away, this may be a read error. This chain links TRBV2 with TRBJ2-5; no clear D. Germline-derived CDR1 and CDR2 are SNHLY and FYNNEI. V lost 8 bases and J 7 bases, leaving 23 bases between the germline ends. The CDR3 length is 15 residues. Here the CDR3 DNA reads TGTGCCAGCGGTTACTCGGAACTTCAGCCTGGGACCCAGTACTTC. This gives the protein CASGYSELQPGTQYF. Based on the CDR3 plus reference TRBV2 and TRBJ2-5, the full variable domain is EPEVTQTPSHQVTQMGQEVILRCVPISNHLYFYWYRQILGQKVEFLVSFYNNEISEKSEIFDDQFSVERPDGSNFTLKIRSTKLEDSAMYFCASGYSELQPGTQYFGPGTRLLVL.

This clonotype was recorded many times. CDR3 region: CASSLDSTRAFF. The CDR3 nucleotides are TGTGCCAGCAGCTTAGACTCGACTAGGGCTTTCTTT. The rearrangement joins TRBV7-8 to TRBJ1-1; D unclear. Trimming took 1 base from V and 11 from J, leaving 11 bases between them. Germline assignment: CDR1 SGHVS and CDR2 FQNEAQ. This CDR3 contains 12 residues.

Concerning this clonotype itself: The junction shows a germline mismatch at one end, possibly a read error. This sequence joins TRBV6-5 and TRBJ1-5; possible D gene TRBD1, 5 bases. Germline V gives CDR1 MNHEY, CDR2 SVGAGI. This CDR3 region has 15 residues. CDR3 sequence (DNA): TGTGCCGGCAGGGAGGATGGTAGAAGCAATCAGCCCCAGCATTTT. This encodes CAGREDGRSNQPQHF.

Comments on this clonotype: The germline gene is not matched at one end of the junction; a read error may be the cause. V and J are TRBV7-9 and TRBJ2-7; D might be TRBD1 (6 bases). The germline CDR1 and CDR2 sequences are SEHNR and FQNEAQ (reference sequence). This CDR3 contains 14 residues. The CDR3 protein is CASSPGARSYEQYF. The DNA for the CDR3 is TGTGCTAGCAGCCCAGGGGCTCGCTCCTACGAGCAGTACTTC. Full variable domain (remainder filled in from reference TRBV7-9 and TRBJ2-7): DTGVSQNPRHKITKRGQNVTFRCDPISEHNRLYWYRQTLGQGPEFLTYFQNEAQLEKSRLLSDRFSAERPKGSFSTLEIQRTEQGDSAMYLCASSPGARSYEQYFGPGTRLTVT.

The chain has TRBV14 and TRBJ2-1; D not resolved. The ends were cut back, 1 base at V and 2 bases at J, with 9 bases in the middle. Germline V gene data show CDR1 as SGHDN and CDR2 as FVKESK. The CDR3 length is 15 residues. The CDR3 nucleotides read TGTGCCAGCAGCCAAGGCCAAGTTGCCTACAATGAGCAGTTCTTC. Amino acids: CASSQGQVAYNEQFF. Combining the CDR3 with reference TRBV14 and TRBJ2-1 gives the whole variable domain EAGVTQFPSHSVIEKGQTVTLRCDPISGHDNLYWYRRVMGKEIKFLLHFVKESKQDESGMPNNRFLAERTGGTYSTLKVQPAELEDSGVYFCASSQGQVAYNEQFFGPGTRLTVL.

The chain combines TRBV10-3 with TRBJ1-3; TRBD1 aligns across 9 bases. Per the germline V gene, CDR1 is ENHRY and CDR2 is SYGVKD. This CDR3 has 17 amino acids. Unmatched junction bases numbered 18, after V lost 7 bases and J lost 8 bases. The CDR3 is CAIKVGSGTGTWDTIYF. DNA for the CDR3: TGTGCCATCAAAGTCGGGTCTGGGACAGGGACTTGGGACACCATATATTTT.

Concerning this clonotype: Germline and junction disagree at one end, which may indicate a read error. This chain's CDR3 is CASSLEAGRNTVYF. The DNA for the CDR3 is TGTGCCAGCAGCTTAGAGGCAGGGCGAAACACCGTATATTTT. The chain uses TRBV7-2 and TRBJ1-3, with D perhaps matching TRBD1 (5 bases). Per germline, CDR1 SGHTA and CDR2 FQGNSA. This CDR3 is built from 14 residues.